This T cell receptor beta chain came from a study of blood T cells in healthy people across ages. Isolation per sample recovered at least 7 million PBMCs. A second PCR of about 6 to 12 cycles used a sample-barcoded 5' primer and a J-beta primer mix. Every cDNA molecule carried a tag from a template-switch adaptor bearing 12 random nucleotides. The yield of each sample was at least 3 million CDR3-containing paired-end reads. TCRdb fed the 5' RACE reads into MiXCR, producing one record per CDR3 protein. The sample records hundreds of thousands of distinct CDR3 sequences, approximately 30% being singletons. This clonotype was seen at least ten times. Germline V CDR1 and CDR2: MNHEY, SVGAGI. J gave up 6 bases and V 2 bases, and 9 bases lay outside the gene matches. The CDR3 totals 15 residues.

The receptor was derived from a woman of 80 years or more in good health. Input material: blood. The rearrangement joins TRBV6-5 to TRBJ1-1; 7 nucleotides agree with TRBD1. Here the CDR3 reads CASSYGWDSSAEAFF. The CDR3 DNA is TGTGCCAGCAGTTACGGGTGGGACAGTAGCGCTGAAGCTTTCTTT.